Following are 10 T cell receptor beta chains from one sample sequenced in a study of T cells after yellow fever vaccination (dated by TCRdb to about 2019). Libraries were prepared through 5' RACE. The run used an Illumina NovaSeq 6000. TCRdb reanalyzed the raw reads on its own, using fastp at Q25 for trimming and MiXCR for clone calling, and kept in-frame beta chains. CDR3 protein sequences are deduplicated, and each keeps its most common genes and DNA. The sample table lists about 430,000 distinct CDR3 sequences, about 19% of them with a count of one. Clones ranked in the top ten supply roughly a sixth of the sample. The intended sense of this specimen's treatment or condition label: live attenuated yellow fever vaccine strain. Sequences were derived from PBMCs, sampled before the yellow fever booster vaccination. The receptors were sampled from a young man who received the YFV17D yellow fever vaccine.

This clonotype occurred a few times. CDR3 protein: CSATRRAVNQPQHF. CDR3 bases: TGCAGTGCCACCAGGAGGGCCGTCAATCAGCCCCAGCATTTT. V is TRBV20-1 and J is TRBJ1-5; D not certain. In germline, CDR1 is DFQATT, CDR2 SNEGSKA (reference sequence). V lost 6 bases to trimming and J lost 3 bases, with 15 bases between them. The CDR3 runs to 14 residues.

This clonotype was seen a few times. The V and J genes are TRBV20-1 and TRBJ2-3; the match to TRBD1 covers 9 bases. CDR3 length equals 14 residues. J gave up 2 bases and V 5 bases, and 5 bases lay outside the gene matches. Germline loops: CDR1 DFQATT, CDR2 SNEGSKA (reference sequence). CDR3 region: CSAPGTGTTDTQYF. Written as DNA, the CDR3 is TGCAGTGCTCCCGGGACAGGGACCACAGATACGCAGTATTTT.

This clonotype has more than one count but fewer than ten. The gene calls are TRBV7-8 and TRBJ2-3; D is ambiguous. CDR1 SGHVS and CDR2 FQNEAQ come from the germline V gene. This CDR3 region has 14 residues. V was trimmed by 1 base and J by 9 bases, leaving 14 bases between them. The CDR3 DNA sequence: TGTGCCAGCAGCTTAGGGGCTCCCTCGTGGACGCAGTATTTT. This translates into CASSLGAPSWTQYF.

This clonotype was observed a handful of times. The V and J genes are TRBV6-5 and TRBJ1-4; unclear D gene. Per the germline V gene, CDR1 is MNHEY and CDR2 is SVGAGI. V dropped 6 bases and J dropped 3 bases, with 17 bases sitting between them. The CDR3 length is 16 residues. CDR3: CASSLSFRTSNEKLFF. CDR3 DNA: TGTGCCAGCAGCCTATCGTTCCGGACCTCTAATGAAAAACTGTTTTTT.

The chain joins TRBV7-2 to TRBJ2-3, with D unclear. The CDR3 is 16 amino acids. Trimming removed 3 bases from V and 0 bases from J, with 13 bases in between. Germline V CDR1 and CDR2: SGHTA, FQGNSA. The CDR3 DNA reads TGTGCCAGCAGCTTTCTAGACACCCCTAGCACAGATACGCAGTATTTT. Its protein is CASSFLDTPSTDTQYF.

This clonotype was observed a handful of times. The chain links TRBV5-1 to TRBJ1-1; 8 nucleotides match TRBD1. The CDR3 has 14 residues. V was pared by 4 bases and J by 3 bases, with 5 bases of the junction left unmatched. The germline CDR1 and CDR2 sequences are SGHRS and YFSETQ. In DNA form, the CDR3 reads TGCGCCAGCAGCGCTACGGACAGGGACACTGAAGCTTTCTTT. It yields the protein CASSATDRDTEAFF.

This clonotype turned up a few times. The gene calls are TRBV11-2 and TRBJ2-1; 14 positions match TRBD2. In germline, CDR1 is SGHAT, CDR2 FQNNGV. Trimming at V came to 5 bases and at J to 2 bases, leaving 5 bases not matched to a gene. The CDR3 consists of 17 residues. CDR3 coding DNA: TGTGCCAGCAGCCTGACTAGCGGGGGGGCCGCCTACAATGAGCAGTTCTTC. Protein: CASSLTSGGAAYNEQFF. The variable domain in full, completed from reference TRBV11-2 and TRBJ2-1, reads EAGVAQSPRYKIIEKRQSVAFWCNPISGHATLYWYQQILGQGPKLLIQFQNNGVVDDSQLPKDRFSAERLKGVDSTLKIQPAKLEDSAVYLCASSLTSGGAAYNEQFFGPGTRLTVL.

The chain has TRBV4-3 and TRBJ2-3; TRBD2 agrees at 8 bases. This CDR3 spans 15 amino acids. CDR1 is LGHNA, CDR2 YSLEER, per germline. Trimming at V came to 2 bases and at J to 2 bases, leaving 3 bases not matched to a gene. CDR3 amino acids: CASSQLAGPTDTQYF. In DNA, the CDR3 is TGCGCCAGCAGCCAATTAGCGGGGCCCACAGATACGCAGTATTTT.

This clonotype was found a few times. CDR3 amino acids: CASSLVGQLYEQFF. The CDR3 region has the DNA TGTGCCAGCAGCTTAGTAGGGCAGTTATATGAGCAGTTCTTC. V and J are TRBV7-9 and TRBJ2-1; D gene ambiguous. Germline V CDR1 and CDR2: SEHNR, FQNEAQ (reference sequence). V shed 1 base and J shed 8 bases, with 12 bases lying between them. There are 14 residues in the CDR3.

A note on this clonotype: The final CDR3 position lacks the conserved phenylalanine or tryptophan, pointing to a likely read error. The limits of the CDR3 on the DNA are not certain, so only TCRdb's listed CDR3 is given. J is TRBJ2-1 and V is TRBV29-1; no DNA check was done on the table's D call, TRBD2. 12 amino acids form the CDR3, both terminal residues included. Germline loops: CDR1 SQVTM, CDR2 ANQGSEA. CDR3 protein: CSVENGVEGFRI.